The following is a TCR beta chain sequence with its context. Its cognate antigen is unknown. Generated by immunoSEQ multiplex PCR, the TCRdb table keeps only in-frame clones and is missing some. The repertoire holds over 25,000 clones, with around nine tenths as singletons. Time point described: week 23, last vaccination. Topical imiquimod accompanied each vaccine dose, which consisted of 300 ug of mutant IDH1 20-mer peptide. This record comes from a study of a mutant IDH1 vaccine in newly diagnosed glioma. On the study more broadly: Patients got their first vaccination 4-6 weeks after radiotherapy alone, or with temozolomide cycles. Most patients had radiochemotherapy with temozolomide before enrollment; others had one alone. General study points: Pseudoprogression seemed unrelated to changes in top peripheral T cell clonotypes.

The CDR3 sequence is 15 residues long. Losses at the gene ends were 2 bases for V and 10 bases for J; bases not matched to a gene: 10. CDR1 is MGHDK and CDR2 is SYGVNS in the germline V gene. The rearrangement links TRBV25-1 to TRBJ1-4, with 7 bases fitting TRBD1. Sequences were derived from PBMCs, sampled from a glioma patient whose treatment included an IDH1 peptide vaccine. The receptor was derived from a man aged 40-50 years with glioma. CDR3: CASSEPTGERGKLFF. CDR3 sequence (DNA): TGTGCCAGCAGTGAACCCACAGGGGAACGGGGAAAACTGTTTTTT. Supplemented by reference TRBV25-1 and TRBJ1-4, the full variable domain reads EADIYQTPRYLVIGTGKKITLECSQTMGHDKMYWYQQDPGMELHLIHYSYGVNSTEKGDLSSESTVSRIRTEHFPLTLESARPSHTSQYLCASSEPTGERGKLFFGSGTQLSVL.